The text below deals with one TCR beta chain. The antigen is unknown. Trimming shortened V by 0 bases and J by 5 bases, and 23 bases separated the two germline ends. The CDR3 consists of 18 residues. In germline, CDR1 is SGDLS, CDR2 YYNGEE. This specimen belongs to a study of T cell repertoires in cytomegalovirus infection. Via MiXCR, TCRdb re-called the reads, giving one row per CDR3 protein. The data show roughly 340,000 distinct CDR3 sequences, with just under 30% seen just once and roughly 20% held by the top ten. The clonotype was recovered from a human donor in good health (CMV status not recorded). Some clones in this sample may be carry-over from other donors' samples. The sequenced sample was cultured PBMCs, obtained from culture after CMV antigen stimulation. The chain joins TRBV9 to TRBJ1-1, with D possibly being TRBD1 (5 bases). Here the CDR3 reads CASSVGRTRPLGRTEAFF. The DNA of the CDR3 is TGTGCCAGCAGCGTAGGGAGGACACGACCTTTGGGGCGGACTGAAGCTTTCTTT. Filled out from reference TRBV9 and TRBJ1-1, the complete variable domain reads DSGVTQTPKHLITATGQRVTLRCSPRSGDLSVYWYQQSLDQGLQFLIQYYNGEERAKGNILERFSAQQFPDLHSELNLSSLELGDSALYFCASSVGRTRPLGRTEAFFGQGTRLTVV.